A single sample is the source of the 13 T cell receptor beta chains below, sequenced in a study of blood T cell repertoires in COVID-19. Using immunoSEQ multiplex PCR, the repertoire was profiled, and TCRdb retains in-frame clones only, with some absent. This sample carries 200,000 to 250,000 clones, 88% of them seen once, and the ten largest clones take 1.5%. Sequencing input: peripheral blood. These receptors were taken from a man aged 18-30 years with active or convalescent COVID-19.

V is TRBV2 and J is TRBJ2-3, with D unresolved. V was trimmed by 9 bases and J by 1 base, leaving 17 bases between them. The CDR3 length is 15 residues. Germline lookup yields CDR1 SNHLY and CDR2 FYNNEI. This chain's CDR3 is CASDPSGLGTDTQYF. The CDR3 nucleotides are TGTGCCAGTGATCCGTCCGGGTTGGGCACAGATACGCAGTATTTT.

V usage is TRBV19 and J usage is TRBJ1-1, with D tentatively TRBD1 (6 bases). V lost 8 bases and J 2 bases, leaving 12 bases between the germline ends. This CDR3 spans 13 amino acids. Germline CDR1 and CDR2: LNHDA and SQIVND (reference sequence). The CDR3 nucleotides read TGTGCCAGTGGGGGCAGGATTAACACTGAAGCTTTCTTT. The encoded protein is CASGGRINTEAFF. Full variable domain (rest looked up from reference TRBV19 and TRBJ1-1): DGGITQSPKYLFRKEGQNVTLSCEQNLNHDAMYWYRQDPGQGLRLIYYSQIVNDFQKGDIAEGYSVSREKKESFPLTVTSAQKNPTAFYLCASGGRINTEAFFGQGTRLTVV.

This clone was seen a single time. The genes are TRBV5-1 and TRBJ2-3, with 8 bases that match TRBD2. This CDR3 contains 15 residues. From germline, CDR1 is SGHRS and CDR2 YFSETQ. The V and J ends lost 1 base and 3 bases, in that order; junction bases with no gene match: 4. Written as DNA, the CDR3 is TGCGCCAGCAGCTTGACCGGGAGGGAGACAGATACGCAGTATTTT. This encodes CASSLTGRETDTQYF.

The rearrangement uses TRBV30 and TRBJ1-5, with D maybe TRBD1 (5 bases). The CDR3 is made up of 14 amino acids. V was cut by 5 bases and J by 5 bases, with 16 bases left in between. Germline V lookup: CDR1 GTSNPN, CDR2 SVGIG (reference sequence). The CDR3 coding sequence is TGTGCCTGGGCGACCGGGGGGGTGGATCAGCCCCAGCATTTT. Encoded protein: CAWATGGVDQPQHF.

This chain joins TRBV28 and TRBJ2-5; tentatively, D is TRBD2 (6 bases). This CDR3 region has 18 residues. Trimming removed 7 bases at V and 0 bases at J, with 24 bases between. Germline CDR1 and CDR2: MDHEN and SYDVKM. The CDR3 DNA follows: TGTGCCAGCACTATGAACCCACGGGAGTGGGGGAACCAAGAGACCCAGTACTTC. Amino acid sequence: CASTMNPREWGNQETQYF.

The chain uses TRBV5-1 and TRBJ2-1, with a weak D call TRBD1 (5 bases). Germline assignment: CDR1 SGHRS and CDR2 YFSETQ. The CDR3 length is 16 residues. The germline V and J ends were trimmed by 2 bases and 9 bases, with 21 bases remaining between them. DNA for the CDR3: TGCGCCAGCAGCTTCGGACGGACACTAAAGGGTGGTGAGCAGTTCTTC. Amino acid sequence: CASSFGRTLKGGEQFF.

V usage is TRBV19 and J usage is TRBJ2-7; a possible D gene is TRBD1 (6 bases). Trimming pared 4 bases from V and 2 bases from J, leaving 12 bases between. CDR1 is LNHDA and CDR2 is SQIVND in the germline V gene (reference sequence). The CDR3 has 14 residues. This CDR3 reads CASSTQGPTYEQYF. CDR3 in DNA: TGTGCCAGTAGTACACAGGGTCCGACCTACGAGCAGTACTTC.

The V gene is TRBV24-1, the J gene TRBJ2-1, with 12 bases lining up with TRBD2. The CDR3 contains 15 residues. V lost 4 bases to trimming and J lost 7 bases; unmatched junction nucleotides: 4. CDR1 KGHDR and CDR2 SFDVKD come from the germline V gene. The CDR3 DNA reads TGTGCCACCAGTGACCCAGGACTAGCGGGGAATGAGCAGTTCTTC. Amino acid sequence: CATSDPGLAGNEQFF.

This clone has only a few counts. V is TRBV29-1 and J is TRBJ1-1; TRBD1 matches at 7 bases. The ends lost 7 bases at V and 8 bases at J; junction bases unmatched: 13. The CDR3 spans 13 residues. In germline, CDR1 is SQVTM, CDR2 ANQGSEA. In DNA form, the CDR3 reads TGCAGCGGGGTTACAGGGGACTCTGGCGAAGCTTTCTTT. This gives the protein CSGVTGDSGEAFF. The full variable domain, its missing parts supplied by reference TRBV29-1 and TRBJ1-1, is SAVISQKPSRDICQRGTSLTIQCQVDSQVTMMFWYRQQPGQSLTLIATANQGSEATYESGFVIDKFPISRPNLTFSTLTVSNMSPEDSSIYLCSGVTGDSGEAFFGQGTRLTVV.

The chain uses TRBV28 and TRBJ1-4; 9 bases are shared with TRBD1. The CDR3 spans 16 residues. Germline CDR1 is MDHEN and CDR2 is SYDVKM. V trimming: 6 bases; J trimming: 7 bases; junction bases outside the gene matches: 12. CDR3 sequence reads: CASRYNPGQGSEKLFF. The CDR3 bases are TGTGCCAGCAGATATAATCCGGGACAGGGAAGTGAAAAACTGTTTTTT.

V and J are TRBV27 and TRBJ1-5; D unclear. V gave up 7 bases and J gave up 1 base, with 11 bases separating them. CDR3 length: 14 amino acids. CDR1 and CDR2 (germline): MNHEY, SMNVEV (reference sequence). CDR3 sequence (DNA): TGTGCCAGCAAACTCGGCGGGAGCAATCAGCCCCAGCATTTT. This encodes CASKLGGSNQPQHF.

CDR3 nucleotides: TGTGCCAGCACTCAGTTGACCTACAATGAGCAGTTCTTC. Encoded protein: CASTQLTYNEQFF. The chain employs TRBV11-1 and TRBJ2-1; D not resolved. Germline V gene lookup returns CDR1 SGHAT and CDR2 FQDESV (reference sequence). The CDR3 extends over 13 amino acids. V lost 7 bases and J lost 2, with 9 bases in between. The full variable domain, with the rest looked up from reference TRBV11-1 and TRBJ2-1, is EAEVAQSPRYKITEKSQAVAFWCDPISGHATLYWYRQILGQGPELLVQFQDESVVDDSQLPKDRFSAERLKGVDSTLKIQPAELGDSAMYLCASTQLTYNEQFFGPGTRLTVL.

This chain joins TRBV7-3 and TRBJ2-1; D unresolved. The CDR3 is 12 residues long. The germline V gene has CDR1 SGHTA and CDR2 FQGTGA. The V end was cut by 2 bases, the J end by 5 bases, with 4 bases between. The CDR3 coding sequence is TGTGCCAGCAGCTTATCGGACAATGAGCAGTTCTTC. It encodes CASSLSDNEQFF.